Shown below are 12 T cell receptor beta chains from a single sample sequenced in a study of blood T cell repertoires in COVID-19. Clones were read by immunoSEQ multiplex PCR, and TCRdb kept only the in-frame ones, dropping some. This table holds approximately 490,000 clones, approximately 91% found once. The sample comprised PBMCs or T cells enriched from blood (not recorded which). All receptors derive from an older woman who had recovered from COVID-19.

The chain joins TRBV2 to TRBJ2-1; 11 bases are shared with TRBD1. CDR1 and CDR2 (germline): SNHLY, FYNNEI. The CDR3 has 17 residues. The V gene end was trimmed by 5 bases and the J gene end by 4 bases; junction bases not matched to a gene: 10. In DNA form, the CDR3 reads TGTGCCAGCAGTCGGGACAGGGGGTTCCTGAGGTACAATGAGCAGTTCTTC. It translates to CASSRDRGFLRYNEQFF.

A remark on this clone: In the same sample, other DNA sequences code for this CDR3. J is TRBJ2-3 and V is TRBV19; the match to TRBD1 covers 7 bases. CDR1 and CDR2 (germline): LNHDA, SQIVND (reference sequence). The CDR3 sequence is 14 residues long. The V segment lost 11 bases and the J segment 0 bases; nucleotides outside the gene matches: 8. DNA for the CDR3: TGTGCCTCCAAACAGGGGCCGAGCACAGATACGCAGTATTTT. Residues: CASKQGPSTDTQYF.

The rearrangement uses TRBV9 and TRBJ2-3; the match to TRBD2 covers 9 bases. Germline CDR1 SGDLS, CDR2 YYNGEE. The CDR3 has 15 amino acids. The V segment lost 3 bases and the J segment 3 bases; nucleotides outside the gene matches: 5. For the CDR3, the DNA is TGTGCCAGCAGCGAGACTAGCGGAGCAACAGATACGCAGTATTTT. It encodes CASSETSGATDTQYF.

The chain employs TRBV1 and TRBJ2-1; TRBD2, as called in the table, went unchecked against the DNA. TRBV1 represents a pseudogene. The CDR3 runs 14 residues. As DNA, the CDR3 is TGCACCAGCAGCCAAGATCGTGGAGGCAATGAGCAGTTCTTC. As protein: CTSSQDRGGNEQFF.

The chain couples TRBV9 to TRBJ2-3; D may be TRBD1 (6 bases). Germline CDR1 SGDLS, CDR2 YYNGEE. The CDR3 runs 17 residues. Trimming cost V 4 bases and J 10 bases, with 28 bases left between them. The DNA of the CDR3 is TGTGCCAGCAGCAGCCCATTGGGGGCTAGTGGTCGGGACGCGCAGTATTTT. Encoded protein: CASSSPLGASGRDAQYF.

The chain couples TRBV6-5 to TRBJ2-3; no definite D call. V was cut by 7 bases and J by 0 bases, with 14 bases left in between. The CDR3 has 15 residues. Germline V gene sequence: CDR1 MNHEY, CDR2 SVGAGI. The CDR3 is CASTTWSFSTDTQYF. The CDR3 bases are TGTGCCAGCACCACATGGTCCTTTAGCACAGATACGCAGTATTTT.

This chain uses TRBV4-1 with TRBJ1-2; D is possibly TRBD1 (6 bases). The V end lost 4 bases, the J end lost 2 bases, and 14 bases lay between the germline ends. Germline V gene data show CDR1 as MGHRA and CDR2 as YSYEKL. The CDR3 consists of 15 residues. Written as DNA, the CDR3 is TGCGCCAGCAGCCCGAACAGGGACCTCAACTATGGCTACACCTTC. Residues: CASSPNRDLNYGYTF.

The CDR3 region is CASTTPGELYEQYV. CDR3 in DNA: TGTGCCAGCACCACTCCGGGGGAGTTGTACGAGCAGTACGTC. The V gene is TRBV7-8, the J gene TRBJ2-7, with D possibly being TRBD2 (6 bases). Trimming removed 7 bases from V and 4 bases from J, with 17 bases in between. The germline gives CDR1 SGHVS, CDR2 FQNEAQ. The CDR3 is made up of 14 amino acids.

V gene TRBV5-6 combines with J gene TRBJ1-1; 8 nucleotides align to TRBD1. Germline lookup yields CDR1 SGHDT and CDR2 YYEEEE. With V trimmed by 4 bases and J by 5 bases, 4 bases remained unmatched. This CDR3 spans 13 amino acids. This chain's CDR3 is CASSPDRVTEAFF. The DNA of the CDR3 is TGTGCCAGCAGCCCGGACAGGGTAACTGAAGCTTTCTTT.

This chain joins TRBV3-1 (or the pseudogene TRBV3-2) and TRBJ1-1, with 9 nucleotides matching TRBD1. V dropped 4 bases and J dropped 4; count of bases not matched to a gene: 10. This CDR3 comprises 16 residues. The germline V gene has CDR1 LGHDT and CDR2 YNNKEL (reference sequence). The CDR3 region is CASSRTPGTGPTEAFF. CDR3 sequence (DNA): TGTGCCAGCAGCCGAACCCCCGGGACAGGGCCCACTGAAGCTTTCTTT.

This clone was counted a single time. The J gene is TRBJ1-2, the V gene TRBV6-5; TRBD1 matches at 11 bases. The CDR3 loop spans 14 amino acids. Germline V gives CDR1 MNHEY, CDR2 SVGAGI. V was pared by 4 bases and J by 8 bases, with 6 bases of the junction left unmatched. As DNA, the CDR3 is TGTGCCAGCAGTTCTGGGACAGGGGGACGCGGCTACACCTTC. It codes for CASSSGTGGRGYTF.

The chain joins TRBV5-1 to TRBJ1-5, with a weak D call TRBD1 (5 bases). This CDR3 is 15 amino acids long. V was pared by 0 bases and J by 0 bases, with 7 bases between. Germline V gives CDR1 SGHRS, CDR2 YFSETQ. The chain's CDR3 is CASSLARASNQPQHF. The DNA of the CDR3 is TGCGCCAGCAGCTTGGCCAGGGCTAGCAATCAGCCCCAGCATTTT.